A single sample gave rise to the 17 T cell receptor beta chains below, sequenced in a study of cytomegalovirus exposure and HLA in healthy donors. In the PCR, 60 Vbeta and 13 Jbeta primers were used. The method was immunoSEQ multiplex PCR; TCRdb's version includes in-frame clones alone and lacks a portion of them. The table has about 160,000 clones, more than 80% seen once. Sequenced sample: PBMCs. The source is a woman aged 30 to 39 in good health and CMV-seropositive.

The chain is built from TRBV19 and TRBJ2-2; tentatively, D is TRBD1 (5 bases). The CDR3 loop spans 16 amino acids. The V gene lost 6 bases and the J gene lost 2 bases, with 16 bases spanning the gap. Germline CDR1 and CDR2: LNHDA and SQIVND (reference sequence). The CDR3 spells CASSPTALLNTGELFF. CDR3 coding DNA: TGTGCCAGTAGCCCGACAGCTCTCTTAAACACCGGGGAGCTGTTTTTT.

V and J are TRBV6-5 and TRBJ2-5, with 8 bases matching TRBD1. The assigned J gene may be wrong: the sequence end matches TRBJ2-7 better. CDR3 length equals 15 residues. Germline assignment: CDR1 MNHEY and CDR2 SVGAGI. The CDR3 DNA follows: TGTGCCAGCAGTCCCCCCGGGACAGGTGCCTACGAGCAGTACTTC. This sequence encodes CASSPPGTGAYEQYF.

The chain joins TRBV28 to TRBJ1-1; possible D gene TRBD1, 6 bases. Germline V gene data show CDR1 as MDHEN and CDR2 as SYDVKM. The V and J ends lost 10 bases and 4 bases respectively, with 22 bases between them. This CDR3 spans 15 amino acids. The CDR3, as DNA: TGTGCCACTTACCCCCTCGGACAGAAGCGCACTGAAGCTTTCTTT. As protein: CATYPLGQKRTEAFF.

This chain connects TRBV7-8 to TRBJ1-2; possibly TRBD1 for D (6 bases). V was clipped by 5 bases and J by 8 bases, with 18 bases between them. CDR3 length: 14 amino acids. The germline CDR1 and CDR2 sequences are SGHVS and FQNEAQ. The CDR3 coding sequence is TGTGCCAGCAGCCCCTTTAAGGGGGTGGTGGGCTACACCTTC. It translates to CASSPFKGVVGYTF.

The chain links TRBV15 to TRBJ1-5; D perhaps matches TRBD1 (5 bases). Germline V gene sequence: CDR1 LNHNV, CDR2 YYDKDF (reference sequence). CDR3 size: 16 residues. The ends were cut back, 0 bases at V and 6 bases at J, with 15 bases in the middle. The CDR3 region is CATSRDSGRAGQPQHF. CDR3 DNA sequence: TGTGCCACCAGCAGAGATAGTGGCAGGGCAGGTCAGCCCCAGCATTTT.

This chain connects TRBV27 to TRBJ2-1; TRBD2 aligns across 9 bases. V gave up 6 bases and J gave up 7 bases; unmatched junction bases: 4. This CDR3 is built from 13 residues. Looked up from germline, CDR1 is MNHEY and CDR2 is SMNVEV (reference sequence). The CDR3 bases are TGTGCCAGCAGAAAGCGGGGGGAGAATGAGCAGTTCTTC. This gives the protein CASRKRGENEQFF.

The table lists this clone with a few counts. The rearrangement links TRBV5-1 to TRBJ1-1, with D maybe TRBD1 (5 bases). Per the germline V gene, CDR1 is SGHRS and CDR2 is YFSETQ. V was trimmed by 3 bases and J by 1 base, leaving 19 bases between them. CDR3 size: 17 residues. CDR3 sequence reads: CASSWIGVPLTNTEAFF. The DNA of the CDR3 is TGCGCCAGCAGCTGGATAGGGGTACCGCTTACGAACACTGAAGCTTTCTTT.

This clone appeared a single time. The CDR3 spells CASSESVAGGQRNEQFF. The CDR3 DNA is TGTGCCAGCAGCGAGTCCGTAGCGGGGGGGCAGCGGAATGAGCAGTTCTTC. The rearrangement links TRBV9 to TRBJ2-1; 11 nucleotides agree with TRBD2. Germline CDR1 SGDLS, CDR2 YYNGEE. CDR3 length equals 17 residues. V dropped 3 bases and J dropped 7; count of bases not matched to a gene: 12.

The chain uses TRBV21-1 and TRBJ1-3; TRBD1, the table's D call, was not compared with the DNA. TRBV21-1 is tagged as a pseudogene. The CDR3 covers 16 residues. The CDR3 coding sequence is TGTGCCAGCAGCAAAGGAGCGAGGGGGCCTGGAAACACCATATATTTT. Protein sequence: CASSKGARGPGNTIYF.

The chain combines TRBV5-1 with TRBJ2-3, with unresolved D. V was cut by 1 base and J by 1 base, with 7 bases left in between. The germline CDR1 and CDR2 sequences are SGHRS and YFSETQ. The CDR3 consists of 14 residues. The CDR3 bases are TGCGCCAGCAGCTTGCTCCGGGGCACAGATACGCAGTATTTT. Protein product: CASSLLRGTDTQYF.

The CDR3 region is CASRRRLAGLDEQYF. In DNA form, the CDR3 reads TGTGCAAGTCGCCGGCGACTAGCGGGGCTAGACGAGCAGTACTTC. The genes are TRBV12-2 and TRBJ2-7; the table's D call TRBD2 went unverified against the DNA. TRBV12-2 is a pseudogene locus. The CDR3 runs 15 residues.

The chain couples TRBV20-1 to TRBJ2-7; D gene ambiguous. V lost 5 bases to trimming and J lost 2 bases, with 7 bases between them. The germline V gene encodes CDR1 DFQATT and CDR2 SNEGSKA (reference sequence). The length of the CDR3 is 11 residues. The CDR3 protein is CSAQPAYEQYF. In DNA, the CDR3 is TGCAGTGCTCAACCGGCCTACGAGCAGTACTTC.

In this sample, this clone turned up a few times. This sequence joins TRBV2 and TRBJ2-3; 8 nucleotides line up with TRBD1. Germline loops: CDR1 SNHLY, CDR2 FYNNEI. After removal of 7 bases from V and 2 bases from J, the junction contained 11 bases not matched to a gene. The CDR3 has 16 residues. The CDR3: CASTNRDRTPTDTQYF. The CDR3 DNA reads TGTGCCAGCACCAACCGGGACAGGACTCCCACAGATACGCAGTATTTT.

The rearrangement joins TRBV18 to TRBJ2-7; 7 nucleotides agree with TRBD1. The germline gives CDR1 KGHSH, CDR2 LQKENI. The CDR3 loop spans 13 amino acids. With V trimmed by 6 bases and J by 6 bases, 8 bases remained unmatched. The CDR3 loop reads CASSHDRATEQYF. The CDR3 bases are TGTGCCAGCTCTCACGACAGGGCGACCGAGCAGTACTTC.

V gene TRBV27 combines with J gene TRBJ2-7; 11 nucleotides line up with TRBD2. The CDR3 contains 13 residues. Looked up from germline, CDR1 is MNHEY and CDR2 is SMNVEV (reference sequence). V lost 5 bases and J lost 3; bases outside the gene matches: 0. CDR3 residues: CASSGLAGYEQYF. CDR3 bases: TGTGCCAGCAGTGGACTAGCGGGCTACGAGCAGTACTTC.

This clone has only a few counts. This chain connects TRBV7-9 to TRBJ1-3; 10 nucleotides line up with TRBD1. Germline loops: CDR1 SEHNR, CDR2 FQNEAQ (reference sequence). Trimming cost V 6 bases and J 0 bases; bases outside gene matches: 8. This CDR3 comprises 17 residues. The CDR3 sequence: CASSSGQGFGSGNTIYF. The CDR3 DNA follows: TGTGCCAGCAGTTCGGGACAGGGGTTCGGCTCTGGAAACACCATATATTTT.

V usage is TRBV29-1 and J usage is TRBJ2-5; a weak D match, TRBD1 (7 bases). From germline, CDR1 is SQVTM and CDR2 ANQGSEA. Trimming removed 5 bases from V and 1 base from J, with 11 bases in between. The CDR3 spans 13 residues. The CDR3 protein is CSVRRGLQETQYF. Here the CDR3 DNA reads TGCAGCGTTCGGAGGGGGCTCCAAGAGACCCAGTACTTC.